This is a list of T cell receptor beta chains from one sample in a study of T cells of healthy individuals. TCRdb ran MiXCR on the 5' RACE reads and lists one entry per CDR3 protein. Of 85,000 to 100,000 distinct CDR3 sequences in the sample, 17% were seen once. The receptor source for this set is a human donor in good health. The CDR3 runs from the conserved cysteine through the conserved F or W. Each record gives: D gene, J gene, clone size, V gene, CDR3 DNA, CDR3 protein. The D gene is left open where the match is weak. Expanded clones get a size class; other rows say once, few or many, or leave the size out.

- | TRBJ2-1 | few | TRBV5-1 | TGCGCCAGCAGCTTAACGGGAGTAGGTAATGAGCAGTTCTTC | CASSLTGVGNEQFF
TRBD1 | TRBJ1-1 | - | TRBV25-1 | TGTGCCAGCAGGGACAGGGGGCAAGTAAGGAACACTGAAGCTTTCTTT | CASRDRGQVRNTEAFF
- | TRBJ1-1 | few | TRBV7-8 | TGTGCCAGCAGCTTGTCTTTGACAGGGAACACTGAAGCTTTCTTT | CASSLSLTGNTEAFF
- | TRBJ2-3 | - | TRBV7-3 | TGTGCCAGCAGCTTAAGTGGGACCACCACAGATACGCAGTATTTT | CASSLSGTTTDTQYF
- | TRBJ2-1 | - | TRBV21-1 | TGTGCCAGCAGCAAGACGGGGGGGTACAATGAGCAGTTCTTC | CASSKTGGYNEQFF
TRBD1 | TRBJ1-2 | - | TRBV9 | TGTGCCAGCAGCGTCGACAGGGGAGAGGGCTACACCTTC | CASSVDRGEGYTF
- | TRBJ2-7 | - | TRBV12-3/TRBV12-4 | TGTGCCAGCAGTTTACATACTAATCAAGTATTCGAGCAGTACTTC | CASSLHTNQVFEQYF
TRBD1 | TRBJ1-2 | many | TRBV25-1 | TGTGCCAGCAGTAGGTGGACAGGGGATGGCTACACCTTC | CASSRWTGDGYTF
- | TRBJ2-2 | many | TRBV9 | TGTGCCAGCAGCCCCCAAAGTTGGACCGGGGAGCTGTTTTTT | CASSPQSWTGELFF
- | TRBJ1-6 | few | TRBV6-5 | TGTGCCAGCAGTTCGGGGGCGAATAATTCACCCCTCCACTTT | CASSSGANNSPLHF
TRBD1 | TRBJ1-1 | few | TRBV2 | TGTGCCAGCAGTGCCTCCGTGGACAGGGCAAGGGACACTGAAGCTTTCTTT | CASSASVDRARDTEAFF
TRBD1 | TRBJ1-5 | many | TRBV2 | TGTGCCAGCAGTGGCGACAGGGGGGGAGATCAGCCCCAGCATTTT | CASSGDRGGDQPQHF
- | TRBJ2-3 | - | TRBV10-3 | TGTGCCATCAGTGAAGCAAAGAGCACAGATACGCAGTATTTT | CAISEAKSTDTQYF
- | TRBJ1-5 | few | TRBV12-1 | TGTGCCAGCAGCTCCTCTGTAGACAAAGAGTATCAGCCCCAGCATTTT | CASSSSVDKEYQPQHF
TRBD1 | TRBJ2-1 | - | TRBV20-1 | TGCAGTGCAGCCGGGACAGGTTTATACAATGAGCAGTTCTTC | CSAAGTGLYNEQFF
- | TRBJ1-4 | - | TRBV7-2 | TGTGCCAGCAGCTTGGATGCAGGCAACCTTAATGAAAAACTGTTTTTT | CASSLDAGNLNEKLFF
- | TRBJ2-7 | - | TRBV21-1 | TGTGTCAGCAGCAGTGCGTGGACTCTGGCTGAGCAGTACTTC | CVSSSAWTLAEQYF
- | TRBJ1-1 | many | TRBV2 | TGTGCCAGCAGGCCCAGTCTGGTGAACACTGAAGCTTTCTTT | CASRPSLVNTEAFF
- | TRBJ2-7 | many | TRBV20-1 | TGCAGTGCTCGAGAGGCAGGACTCTCCTACGAGCAGTACTTC | CSAREAGLSYEQYF
TRBD1 | TRBJ1-5 | many | TRBV4-2 | TGTGCCAGCAGCGTTAGACAGGGGGACGATCAGCCCCAGCATTTT | CASSVRQGDDQPQHF
- | TRBJ2-6 | many | TRBV6-2/TRBV6-3 | TGTGCCAGCAGCCAAACAGGTTCTGGGGCCAACGTCCTGACTTTC | CASSQTGSGANVLTF
- | TRBJ1-5 | few | TRBV12-3/TRBV12-4 | TGTGCCAGCGGGTATAGCAATCAGCCCCAGCATTTT | CASGYSNQPQHF
TRBD2 | TRBJ2-7 | few | TRBV11-1 | TGTGCCAGCAGCTCCGGACTAGCGGGGGGGCTAAACGAGCAGTACTTC | CASSSGLAGGLNEQYF
- | TRBJ2-2 | few | TRBV5-1 | TGCGCCAGCAGCTTGGGGACCGGACACCCGAACACCGGGGAGCTGTTTTTT | CASSLGTGHPNTGELFF
- | TRBJ2-5 | - | TRBV12-3/TRBV12-4 | TGTGCCAGCAGTCCTGAGGAGACCCAGTACTTC | CASSPEETQYF
- | TRBJ2-7 | - | TRBV6-6 | TGTGCCAGCCACCAGCGGGCATCCTACGAGCAGTACTTC | CASHQRASYEQYF
- | TRBJ1-6 | - | TRBV7-2 | TGTGCCAGCAGTCGCCTCCAGCCTAATTCACCCCTCCACTTT | CASSRLQPNSPLHF
TRBD1 | TRBJ2-7 | many | TRBV29-1 | TGCAGCGCTGGACAGGCGCTCTCCTACGAGCAGTACTTC | CSAGQALSYEQYF
- | TRBJ2-5 | - | TRBV10-3 | TGTGCCATCAGTGAGTCCCGCAGCCAAGAGACCCAGTACTTC | CAISESRSQETQYF
- | TRBJ2-1 | - | TRBV20-1 | TGCAGTGCTCCCCCCCAAACGGGAGATGAGCAGTTCTTC | CSAPPQTGDEQFF
- | TRBJ2-3 | - | TRBV11-2 | TGTGCCAGCAGCCATGTGTGGGGCACAGATACGCAGTATTTT | CASSHVWGTDTQYF
- | TRBJ1-4 | few | TRBV6-1 | TGTGCCAGCAGTGAACTGGCAACTAATGAAAAACTGTTTTTT | CASSELATNEKLFF
- | TRBJ1-1 | few | TRBV6-5 | TGTGCCAGCAGTTTTGGACGGAACACTGAAGCTTTCTTT | CASSFGRNTEAFF
- | TRBJ2-3 | - | TRBV4-1 | TGCGCCAGCAGCCAAGATGGCTCACCCCCTTCAGATACGCAGTATTTT | CASSQDGSPPSDTQYF
- | TRBJ1-2 | - | TRBV6-2/TRBV6-3 | TGTGCCAGCAGTTACAGCCCTAACTATGGCTACACCTTC | CASSYSPNYGYTF
- | TRBJ2-1 | few | TRBV9 | TGTGCCAGCAGCTTCCGCCGGGACACCACCTACAATGAGCAGTTCTTC | CASSFRRDTTYNEQFF
TRBD2 | TRBJ2-1 | - | TRBV14 | TGTGCCAGCAGCCAAATTAGCGGGGCTTACAATGAGCAGTTCTTC | CASSQISGAYNEQFF
TRBD2 | TRBJ2-1 | many | TRBV7-9 | TGTGCCAGCAGCTTTTCCCCCGGACTAGCGGGGGGCTCCCCTAGCTCCTACAATGAGCAGTTCTTC | CASSFSPGLAGGSPSSYNEQFF
- | TRBJ2-7 | few | TRBV28 | TGTGCCAGCAGGTCTCCGGGACGGAGTTACGAGCAGTACTTC | CASRSPGRSYEQYF
TRBD2 | TRBJ2-3 | few | TRBV6-4 | TGTGCCAGCAGTGACTCGAGCGGGGGGACAGATACGCAGTATTTT | CASSDSSGGTDTQYF
TRBD1 | TRBJ2-6 | few | TRBV6-2/TRBV6-3 | TGTGCCAGCAGCCCGACAGGGTCTGGGGCCAACGTCCTGACTTTC | CASSPTGSGANVLTF
- | TRBJ2-3 | few | TRBV28 | TGTGCCAGCAGTTTAAATCCAGCGGCTAGCACAGATACGCAGTATTTT | CASSLNPAASTDTQYF
TRBD1 | TRBJ1-2 | many | TRBV12-3/TRBV12-4 | TGTGCCAGCAGAGCCGGGACAGTGGGATATGGCTACACCTTC | CASRAGTVGYGYTF
- | TRBJ1-2 | few | TRBV2 | TGTGCCAGCACCAGAGACACGGGGTTTGTCTACACCTTC | CASTRDTGFVYTF
- | TRBJ1-3 | - | TRBV7-9 | TGTGCCAGCAGCCCCGGGGATTTAGGAAACACCATATATTTT | CASSPGDLGNTIYF
- | TRBJ2-5 | few | TRBV7-8 | TGTGCCAGCAGCTTAGAGGGAGCCTCGATGGGGACCCAGTACTTC | CASSLEGASMGTQYF
TRBD1 | TRBJ2-1 | - | TRBV4-2 | TGTGCCAGCAGCAAAGGGGGCGGAAGCCCCTACAATGAGCAGTTCTTC | CASSKGGGSPYNEQFF
- | TRBJ2-1 | - | TRBV10-3 | TGTGCCATCAGCCGGATGGATGAGCAGTTCTTC | CAISRMDEQFF
- | TRBJ1-2 | - | TRBV6-6 | TGTGCCAGCAGTCACGAGGTGGCCAGGGGATGGGGCTACACCTTC | CASSHEVARGWGYTF
- | TRBJ2-7 | many | TRBV12-3/TRBV12-4 | TGTGCCAGCAGTCTCTTTCGGGCCCACGAGCAGTACTTC | CASSLFRAHEQYF
TRBD1 | TRBJ1-1 | many | TRBV28 | TGTGCCACGGGACAGGGGGCCACTGAAGCTTTCTTT | CATGQGATEAFF
TRBD1 | TRBJ1-6 | - | TRBV6-5 | TGTGCCAGCAGTACCGGGACAGGGCAGTTAGCCCTCCACTTT | CASSTGTGQLALHF
TRBD1 | TRBJ2-7 | few | TRBV29-1 | TGCAGCGTTGATGGACAGGGAAACGAGCAGTACTTC | CSVDGQGNEQYF
TRBD1 | TRBJ2-5 | - | TRBV7-2 | TGTGCCAGCGGAAGGGATACAGGGGACGACGAGACCCAGTACTTC | CASGRDTGDDETQYF
- | TRBJ2-1 | few | TRBV28 | TGTGCCAGCAGTTTATTGGGCAGTTACAATGAGCAGTTCTTC | CASSLLGSYNEQFF
- | TRBJ1-2 | many | TRBV6-2/TRBV6-3 | TGTGCCAGCAGTTACTCGAGGGCAGCGGTCTATGGCTACACCTTC | CASSYSRAAVYGYTF